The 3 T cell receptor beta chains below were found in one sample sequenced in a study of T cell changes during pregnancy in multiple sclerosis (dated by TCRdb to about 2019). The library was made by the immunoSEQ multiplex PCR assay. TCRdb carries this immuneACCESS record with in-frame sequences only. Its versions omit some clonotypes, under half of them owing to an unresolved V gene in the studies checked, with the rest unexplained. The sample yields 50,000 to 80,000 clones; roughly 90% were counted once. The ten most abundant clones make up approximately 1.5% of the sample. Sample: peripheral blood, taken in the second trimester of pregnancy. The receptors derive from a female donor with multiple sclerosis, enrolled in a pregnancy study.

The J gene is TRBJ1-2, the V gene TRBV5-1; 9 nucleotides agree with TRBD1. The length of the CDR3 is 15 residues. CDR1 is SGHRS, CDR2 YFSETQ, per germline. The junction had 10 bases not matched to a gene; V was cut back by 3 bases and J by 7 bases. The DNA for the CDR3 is TGCGCCAGCAGCTCAGAATGGACAGGGGATGGTGGCTACACCTTC. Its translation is CASSSEWTGDGGYTF.

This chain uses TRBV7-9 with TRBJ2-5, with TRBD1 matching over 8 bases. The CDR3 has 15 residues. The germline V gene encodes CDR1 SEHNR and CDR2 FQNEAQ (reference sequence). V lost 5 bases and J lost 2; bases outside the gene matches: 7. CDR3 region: CASSPWTGSQETQYF. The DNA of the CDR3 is TGTGCCAGCAGCCCGTGGACAGGGTCACAAGAGACCCAGTACTTC.

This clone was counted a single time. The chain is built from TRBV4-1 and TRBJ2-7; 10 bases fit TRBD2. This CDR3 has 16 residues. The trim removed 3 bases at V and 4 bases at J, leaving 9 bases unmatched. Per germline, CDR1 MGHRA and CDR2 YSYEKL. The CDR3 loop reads CASSQWGSSGSYEQYF. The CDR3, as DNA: TGCGCCAGCAGCCAGTGGGGGTCTAGCGGGAGTTACGAGCAGTACTTC.